A single sample is the source of the 17 T cell receptor beta chains below, sequenced in a study of blood T cells in healthy people across ages. Sample-barcoded 5' priming and a J-beta primer mix drove a second PCR of roughly 6 to 12 cycles. TCRdb ran MiXCR on the 5' RACE reads and lists one entry per CDR3 protein. In the table there are 650,000 to 1,000,000 distinct CDR3 sequences, 36% of which are singletons. The sequenced sample consisted of blood. These receptors came from a young man in good health.

The CDR3 here is CASSPWTSGGMSSYNEQFF. In nucleotides, the CDR3 is TGTGCCAGCAGTCCCTGGACTAGCGGGGGGATGAGCTCCTACAATGAGCAGTTCTTC. This sequence joins TRBV12-3 or TRBV12-4 and TRBJ2-1; 14 bases are a match to TRBD2. There are 19 residues in the CDR3. The V and J ends lost 5 bases and 0 bases, in that order; junction bases with no gene match: 9.

The chain carries TRBV7-2 and TRBJ2-7; D remains unclear. CDR1 is SGHTA, CDR2 FQGNSA, per germline. The CDR3 consists of 17 residues. V was clipped by 2 bases and J by 0 bases, with 17 bases between them. The CDR3 bases are TGTGCCAGCAGCTTAAGGGCCGACCAAAGGAGCTCCTACGAGCAGTACTTC. Amino acid sequence: CASSLRADQRSSYEQYF.

V and J are TRBV20-1 and TRBJ1-1, with D perhaps TRBD1 (5 bases). Germline CDR1 DFQATT, CDR2 SNEGSKA (reference sequence). V was shortened by 1 base and J by 0 bases, with 15 bases between the two germline ends. This CDR3 has 16 residues. The CDR3: CSARVHGRGVNTEAFF. The CDR3 nucleotides are TGCAGTGCTAGAGTCCATGGGCGGGGGGTGAACACTGAAGCTTTCTTT.

This clonotype has a handful of counts. V usage is TRBV25-1 and J usage is TRBJ1-2, with unresolved D. Trimming left V 3 bases short and J 8 bases short, with 13 bases between. The CDR3 spans 13 residues. Germline V gene sequence: CDR1 MGHDK, CDR2 SYGVNS. The CDR3 bases are TGTGCCAGCAGTGATAGAGGGAAATGGGGCTACACCTTC. It translates to CASSDRGKWGYTF.

The chain combines TRBV4-3 with TRBJ1-1; 7 nucleotides agree with TRBD1. This CDR3 is built from 12 residues. The trim removed 1 base at V and 8 bases at J, leaving 1 base unmatched. Germline CDR1 and CDR2: LGHNA and YSLEER. The CDR3 sequence: CASSQGDREAFF. In DNA, the CDR3 is TGCGCCAGCAGCCAAGGGGACAGAGAAGCTTTCTTT.

The rearrangement joins TRBV11-2 to TRBJ2-3, with D possibly being TRBD2 (6 bases). Germline V lookup: CDR1 SGHAT, CDR2 FQNNGV. V was clipped by 5 bases and J by 1 base, with 16 bases between them. This CDR3 contains 16 residues. The CDR3 sequence: CASSLRVAARTDTQYF. CDR3 nucleotide sequence: TGTGCCAGCAGCCTCCGGGTAGCGGCCCGCACAGATACGCAGTATTTT.

This clonotype appeared a few times. The chain employs TRBV20-1 and TRBJ2-5; 10 bases agree with TRBD1. Germline CDR1 reads DFQATT; CDR2 reads SNEGSKA (reference sequence). The CDR3 runs to 15 residues. J lost 11 bases, V lost 3 bases, and 15 bases had no gene match. CDR3 in DNA: TGCAGTGCTAGGCGACAGGGGGCGTTTTACAATGAGCAGTACTTC. Translating gives CSARRQGAFYNEQYF.

Details on this clonotype: This could be a read error, since a much larger clone is one nucleotide away. The chain employs TRBV6-6 and TRBJ2-7; maybe TRBD1 (5 bases). Deletions cut 2 bases from V and 7 bases from J, with 12 bases between. CDR1 is MNHNY and CDR2 is SVGAGI in the germline V gene (reference sequence). The CDR3 runs to 13 residues. The DNA of the CDR3 is TGTGCCAGCAGTTACAACAAGGACAATGAGCAGTACTTC. It yields the protein CASSYNKDNEQYF.

V is TRBV6-5 and J is TRBJ2-3; possibly TRBD2 for D (5 bases). The V gene lost 4 bases and the J gene lost 9 bases, with 14 bases spanning the gap. The germline V gene has CDR1 MNHEY and CDR2 SVGAGI. This CDR3 is 13 amino acids long. The CDR3 bases are TGTGCCAGCAGTTCCCCGGGGTCCCGGACGCAGTATTTT. Translated: CASSSPGSRTQYF.

In its sample, this clonotype was seen a few times. This sequence joins TRBV13 and TRBJ2-7, with 9 bases matching TRBD2. The CDR3 is made up of 15 amino acids. CDR1 is PRHDT, CDR2 FYEKMQ, per germline (reference sequence). The ends lost 5 bases at V and 2 bases at J; junction bases unmatched: 7. CDR3 in amino acids: CASSVLAGQTYEQYF. Written as DNA, the CDR3 is TGTGCCAGCAGCGTACTAGCGGGCCAAACCTACGAGCAGTACTTC.

The CDR3 nucleotides are TGCGCCAGCAGCCAAGACCTAACAGTCGCCTACGAGCAGTACTTC. Translation gives CASSQDLTVAYEQYF. The chain carries TRBV4-3 and TRBJ2-7; no firm D call. The CDR3 consists of 15 residues. Per the germline V gene, CDR1 is LGHNA and CDR2 is YSLEER. Trimming shortened V by 0 bases and J by 2 bases, and 11 bases separated the two germline ends.

The CDR3: CASSPRTGGPQPQHF. The CDR3 DNA reads as TGTGCCAGCAGTCCCCGGACAGGGGGCCCTCAGCCCCAGCATTTT. The chain is built from TRBV28 and TRBJ1-5; 11 positions match TRBD1. Germline V gene data show CDR1 as MDHEN and CDR2 as SYDVKM. V was clipped by 5 bases and J by 6 bases; unmatched bases: 6. The CDR3 extends over 15 amino acids.

This sequence joins TRBV6-1 and TRBJ1-1; 8 bases are shared with TRBD1. With 6 bases clipped from V and 8 bases from J, the junction kept 32 bases outside the gene matches. The CDR3 runs 21 residues. The V gene's germline CDR1 is MNHNS and CDR2 SASEGT. CDR3 protein: CASSLYSRTGKGFYGLDEAFF. The CDR3 bases are TGTGCCAGCAGCCTGTATTCCCGGACAGGGAAAGGTTTTTATGGGTTAGACGAAGCTTTCTTT.

This chain links TRBV6-2 or TRBV6-3 with TRBJ2-7; D possibly corresponds to TRBD2 (6 bases). This CDR3 is 13 amino acids long. The germline V and J ends were trimmed by 7 bases and 1 base, with 11 bases remaining between them. CDR1 is MNHEY and CDR2 is SVGEGT in the germline V gene. Here the CDR3 reads CASTNGGSYEQYF. The CDR3 nucleotides are TGTGCCAGCACCAACGGGGGATCCTACGAGCAGTACTTC.

V usage is TRBV5-1 and J usage is TRBJ1-6; D is possibly TRBD1 (5 bases). Trimming took 0 bases from V and 0 from J, leaving 10 bases between them. CDR1 is SGHRS, CDR2 YFSETQ, per germline. The CDR3 is 17 residues long. CDR3 protein: CASSLDGGSSYNSPLHF. Written as DNA, the CDR3 is TGCGCCAGCAGCTTGGATGGGGGAAGCTCCTATAATTCACCCCTCCACTTT. Supplemented by reference TRBV5-1 and TRBJ1-6, the full variable domain reads KAGVTQTPRYLIKTRGQQVTLSCSPISGHRSVSWYQQTPGQGLQFLFEYFSETQRNKGNFPGRFSGRQFSNSRSEMNVSTLELGDSALYLCASSLDGGSSYNSPLHFGNGTRLTVT.

The V and J genes are TRBV10-3 and TRBJ2-5; 15 nucleotides agree with TRBD2. J gave up 11 bases and V 5 bases, and 12 bases lay outside the gene matches. CDR1 is ENHRY, CDR2 SYGVKD, per germline. The length of the CDR3 is 16 residues. The CDR3 DNA is TGTGCCATCAGTTTCGGCAAGGGACTAGCGGGAGGTGAGCAGTACTTC. Its translation is CAISFGKGLAGGEQYF.

This chain links TRBV9 with TRBJ2-5; D could derive from TRBD1 or TRBD2 (6 bases each). The CDR3 extends over 14 amino acids. Germline-derived CDR1 and CDR2 are SGDLS and YYNGEE. Trimming stripped 0 bases from V and 11 bases from J, with 17 bases between. CDR3 in DNA: TGTGCCAGCAGCGTAGCGGGGGCATGGAATGAGCAGTACTTC. Translated, it gives CASSVAGAWNEQYF.